This T cell receptor (beta chain) was captured by sequencing in a study of T cells in Graves' hyperthyroidism and ophthalmopathy. Across the study: Sampling of peripheral blood happened at initial diagnosis, prior to any treatment. Study-wide findings and caveats: Blood also held most thyroid clonotypes expanded beyond 0.001.

This clonotype was counted many times. No antigen is known for it. Researchers amplified the TCR beta CDR3 regions from RNA transcripts. The TCR CDR3 was amplified in a first-round RT-PCR using the HTBI primer set. Using its own MiXCR run on the multiplex PCR reads, TCRdb lists one record per CDR3 protein. The sample has approximately 620,000 distinct CDR3 sequences, about a sixth seen once. CDR1 is SGHRS and CDR2 is YFSETQ in the germline V gene. V lost 4 bases and J lost 4; bases outside the gene matches: 5. The CDR3 has 15 amino acids. Exclusion followed for patients with uncontrolled infection, other autoimmune disease, pregnancy or lactation.

This chain connects TRBV5-1 to TRBJ2-3; TRBD2 matches at 11 bases. The sequenced material came from blood. The receptor was derived from a woman in her 40s with Graves' ophthalmopathy. For the CDR3, the DNA is TGCGCCAGCAGCCTCACTAGCGGGAGTGCAGATACGCAGTATTTT. Its protein is CASSLTSGSADTQYF.